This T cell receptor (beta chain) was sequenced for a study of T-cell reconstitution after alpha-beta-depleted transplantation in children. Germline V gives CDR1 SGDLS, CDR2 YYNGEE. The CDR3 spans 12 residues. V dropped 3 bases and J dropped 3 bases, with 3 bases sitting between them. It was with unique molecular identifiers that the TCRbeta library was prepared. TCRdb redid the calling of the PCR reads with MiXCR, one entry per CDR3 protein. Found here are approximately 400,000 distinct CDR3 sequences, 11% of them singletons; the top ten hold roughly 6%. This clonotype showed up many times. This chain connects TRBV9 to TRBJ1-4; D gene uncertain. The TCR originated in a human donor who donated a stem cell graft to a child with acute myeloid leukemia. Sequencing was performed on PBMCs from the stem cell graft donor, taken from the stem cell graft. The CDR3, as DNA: TGTGCCAGCAGCGGATCTAATGAAAAACTGTTTTTT. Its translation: CASSGSNEKLFF. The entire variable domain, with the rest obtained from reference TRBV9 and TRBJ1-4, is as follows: DSGVTQTPKHLITATGQRVTLRCSPRSGDLSVYWYQQSLDQGLQFLIQYYNGEERAKGNILERFSAQQFPDLHSELNLSSLELGDSALYFCASSGSNEKLFFGSGTQLSVL.